This record concerns one T cell receptor beta chain sequence. Possible read error: a much larger clone is one base away. The time point here: newly diagnosed GD, antithyroid drugs for less than 3 months. Isolated PBMC RNA provided the starting material for the TCR library. The germline gives CDR1 SNHLY, CDR2 FYNNEI. The CDR3 length is 14 residues. The data belong to a study of regulatory T cells in long-lasting Graves disease. Combining iRepertoire HTBI primers with Arm-PCR of CDR3 regions, the authors built TCR beta libraries. TCRdb analysed the multiplex PCR reads with MiXCR anew, one entry per CDR3 protein. The sample has 500,000 to 700,000 distinct CDR3 sequences, 15% to 20% seen once; the top ten hold around 18%. The same specimen was also included in a second study, on T cells in Graves' hyperthyroidism and ophthalmopathy. That study adds: First-round RT-PCR targeting the TCR CDR3 was performed with the HTBI primer set.

This sequence originates from a woman aged 25 to 39 with Graves disease. The gene calls are TRBV2 and TRBJ2-3; a weak D match, TRBD1 (6 bases). With the DNA end fitting TRBJ2-1 better, the J assignment may be wrong. The sample was peripheral blood mononuclear cells (PBMCs), taken at new diagnosis, from a patient treated with antithyroid drugs. The CDR3 bases are TGTGCCGTGCTTGATAGGGGAAAAGGGGGTGAGCAGTTCTTC. It codes for CAVLDRGKGGEQFF.